The clone carrying this T cell receptor beta chain appeared a single time. Its target is not known. V shed 3 bases and J shed 1 base, with 4 bases lying between them. CDR1 is KGHSH and CDR2 is LQKENI in the germline V gene. The CDR3 is 13 residues long. The source of the sample is a study of cytomegalovirus exposure and HLA in healthy donors. Study-level background: Membership in the Caucasian-associated ancestry cluster was found for about 84% of nearly 400 genotyped donors. Broader study findings: Later analysis reportedly placed an Asian-associated ancestry cluster below the roughly 640-donor mean in N-insertions. Across donors, most TCRs were seen rarely, yet some public ones were widespread. Later analysis associated a missense DCLRE1C variant with TCR beta V- and J-gene trimming.

Primers: 60 Vbeta forward and 13 Jbeta reverse. TCRdb's table, derived via immunoSEQ multiplex PCR, lists solely in-frame clones and lacks some. The sample contains 85,000 to 130,000 clones, roughly 82% of which appear only once. V and J are TRBV18 and TRBJ2-1; D is ambiguous. Specimen: PBMCs. This TCR came from a woman in her forties or fifties in good health and CMV-seropositive. Written as DNA, the CDR3 is TGTGCCAGCTCACCGAGTTCCTACAATGAGCAGTTCTTC. Translating it yields CASSPSSYNEQFF. Full variable domain (missing parts from reference TRBV18 and TRBJ2-1): NAGVMQNPRHLVRRRGQEARLRCSPMKGHSHVYWYRQLPEEGLKFMVYLQKENIIDESGMPKERFSAEFPKEGPSILRIQQVVRGDSAAYFCASSPSSYNEQFFGPGTRLTVL.